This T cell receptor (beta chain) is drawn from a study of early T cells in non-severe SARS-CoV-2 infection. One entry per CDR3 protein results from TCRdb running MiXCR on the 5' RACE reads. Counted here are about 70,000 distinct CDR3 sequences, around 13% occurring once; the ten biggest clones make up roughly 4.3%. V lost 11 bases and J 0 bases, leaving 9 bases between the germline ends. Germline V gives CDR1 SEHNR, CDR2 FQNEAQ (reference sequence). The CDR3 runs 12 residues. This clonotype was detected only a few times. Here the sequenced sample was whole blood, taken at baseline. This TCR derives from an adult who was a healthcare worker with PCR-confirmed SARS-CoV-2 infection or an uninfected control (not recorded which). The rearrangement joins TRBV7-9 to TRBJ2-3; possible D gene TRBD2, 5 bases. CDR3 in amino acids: CAGRGSTDTQYF. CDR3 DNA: TGTGCCGGTCGAGGGAGCACAGATACGCAGTATTTT.